Listed here are 3 T cell receptor beta chains from one sample, sequenced in a study of T cells in Graves' hyperthyroidism and ophthalmopathy. Using RNA transcripts as the source, TCR beta CDR3 regions were amplified. The HTBI primer set served for first-round RT-PCR of the TCR CDR3. TCRdb re-called the multiplex PCR reads through MiXCR, storing one row per CDR3 protein. The sample lists approximately 700,000 distinct CDR3 sequences; roughly 15% were seen once. The sample comprised blood. These TCRs come from a man between 18 and 35 years old with Graves' hyperthyroidism.

The chain carries TRBV14 and TRBJ2-7; TRBD1 might be the D (6 bases). V lost 2 bases and J lost 6, with 8 bases in between. The CDR3 loop spans 12 amino acids. Germline V lookup: CDR1 SGHDN, CDR2 FVKESK. CDR3 protein: CASSQTGLEQYF. CDR3 coding DNA: TGTGCCAGCAGCCAAACAGGGCTCGAGCAGTACTTC.

The J gene is TRBJ1-3, the V gene TRBV5-1; D is possibly TRBD1 (5 bases). The V and J ends lost 0 bases and 0 bases respectively, with 13 bases between them. This CDR3 is built from 17 residues. Germline lookup yields CDR1 SGHRS and CDR2 YFSETQ. CDR3 bases: TGCGCCAGCAGCTTGGCCCCACAGGCCGGCTCTGGAAACACCATATATTTT. Encoded protein: CASSLAPQAGSGNTIYF. The full variable domain, completed using reference TRBV5-1 and TRBJ1-3, is KAGVTQTPRYLIKTRGQQVTLSCSPISGHRSVSWYQQTPGQGLQFLFEYFSETQRNKGNFPGRFSGRQFSNSRSEMNVSTLELGDSALYLCASSLAPQAGSGNTIYFGEGSWLTVV.

The chain links TRBV15 to TRBJ1-6; D gene unclear. V was shortened by 8 bases and J by 10 bases, with 12 bases between the two germline ends. CDR1 and CDR2 from the germline V gene are LNHNV and YYDKDF (reference sequence). The CDR3 is 12 amino acids. In nucleotides, the CDR3 is TGTGCCACCTCGTTTAGGAACTCACCCCTCCACTTT. Translation gives CATSFRNSPLHF. Supplemented by reference TRBV15 and TRBJ1-6, the full variable domain reads DAMVIQNPRYQVTQFGKPVTLSCSQTLNHNVMYWYQQKSSQAPKLLFHYYDKDFNNEADTPDNFQSRRPNTSFCFLDIRSPGLGDTAMYLCATSFRNSPLHFGNGTRLTVT.